This TCR beta chain was recorded in a study of blood T cells in healthy people across ages. Findings and caveats of the study: Measured against age, TCR beta diversity per million T cells decreased in a roughly linear manner.

A J-beta primer mix and a sample-barcoded 5' primer were used in a second PCR of about 7 to 12 cycles. From the 5' RACE reads, TCRdb called clonotypes with MiXCR, one entry per CDR3 protein. This sample has 1.5 million to 2 million distinct CDR3 sequences, with roughly 30% found just once. This clonotype was seen a few times. Its antigen is as yet unknown. The CDR3 totals 12 residues. Germline-derived CDR1 and CDR2 are SNHLY and FYNNEI. V was shortened by 8 bases and J by 5 bases, with 12 bases between the two germline ends. The sample taken for sequencing was blood. This sequence originates from a woman between 25 and 40 years old in good health. The rearrangement joins TRBV2 to TRBJ1-2; D not resolved. The CDR3 loop reads CASGVDVYGYTF. Here the CDR3 DNA reads TGTGCCAGCGGGGTGGATGTTTATGGCTACACCTTC. Filled out from reference TRBV2 and TRBJ1-2, the complete variable domain reads EPEVTQTPSHQVTQMGQEVILRCVPISNHLYFYWYRQILGQKVEFLVSFYNNEISEKSEIFDDQFSVERPDGSNFTLKIRSTKLEDSAMYFCASGVDVYGYTFGSGTRLTVV.